This T cell receptor beta chain derives from a study of identical twins. TCRdb redid the calling of the 5' RACE reads with MiXCR, one entry per CDR3 protein. This sample has more than 600,000 distinct CDR3 sequences, with approximately 18% found just once. The CDR3 contains 20 residues. Trimming removed 4 bases from V and 0 bases from J; junction bases left unmatched: 15. Per the germline V gene, CDR1 is LGHNA and CDR2 is YSLEER. These same data were also listed under a study on T cells expressing NK-cell markers. That source notes: Of the CD8+ T cells in more than five donors, about 1.0-8% belonged to dominant NKG2C+ clonotypes.

The sample was PBMCs. This receptor was identified in a woman aged 18-30 years in good health. This sequence joins TRBV4-3 and TRBJ2-4; TRBD2 matches 10 bases. The CDR3, as DNA: TGCGCCAGCAGCCGATCGGTCGGACTAGCGGATCGCCTAGCCAAAAACATTCAGTACTTC. This codes for CASSRSVGLADRLAKNIQYF.